The rows below give T cell receptor beta chains drawn from one sample of a study of CD8+CD57+ T cells in acquired aplastic anemia. TCRdb fed the reads into MiXCR, producing one record per CDR3 protein. The sample holds under 200,000 distinct CDR3 sequences, approximately 40% seen once. Sequencing was performed on sorted CD4+, CD8+, or CD8+CD57+ T cells (not recorded which) from PBMCs. These receptors came from a human donor in good health. The CDR3 runs from the conserved cysteine through the conserved F or W. The D gene is left open where the match is weak. Size is stated for part of the rows, as once, few or many counts, or as a class when the clone is expanded.

d_call	v_call	clone_size	j_call	cdr3_aa	cdr3_nt
NA	TRBV10-3	many	TRBJ1-5	CAISESKGQSNQPQHF	TGTGCCATCAGTGAGTCTAAGGGCCAGAGCAATCAGCCCCAGCATTTT
NA	TRBV10-3	NA	TRBJ2-5	CAIVGAETQYF	TGTGCCATCGTCGGAGCAGAGACCCAGTACTTC
NA	TRBV2	NA	TRBJ2-5	CASSGMLLQETQYF	TGTGCCAGCAGTGGGATGTTATTACAAGAGACCCAGTACTTC
NA	TRBV10-3	NA	TRBJ1-3	CAIIRSDGRSGNTIYF	TGTGCCATCATCCGTAGCGACGGACGCTCTGGAAACACCATATATTTT
NA	TRBV4-1	NA	TRBJ1-2	CASSQDGLASYTF	TGCGCCAGCAGCCAAGACGGTCTCGCTAGCTACACCTTC
TRBD1	TRBV12-3/TRBV12-4	many	TRBJ2-7	CASSLRGPPYEQYF	TGTGCCAGCAGTTTAAGGGGGCCTCCCTACGAGCAGTACTTC
NA	TRBV3-1	many	TRBJ2-3	CASSPAGRDTQYF	TGTGCCAGCAGCCCGGCCGGCCGAGATACGCAGTATTTT
TRBD1	TRBV7-9	NA	TRBJ2-3	CASSWDRGAGTQYF	TGTGCCAGCAGCTGGGACAGGGGAGCGGGGACGCAGTATTTT
TRBD2	TRBV29-1	few	TRBJ2-7	CSVEVEGGRRGEQYF	TGCAGCGTTGAAGTCGAGGGCGGGAGAAGAGGCGAGCAGTACTTC
NA	TRBV7-6	NA	TRBJ2-3	CASSLPASSTDTQYF	TGTGCCAGCAGCTTACCGGCCAGCTCCACAGATACGCAGTATTTT
NA	TRBV5-5	NA	TRBJ2-1	CASSLQYPYNEQFF	TGTGCCAGCAGCTTGCAGTACCCATACAATGAGCAGTTCTTC
NA	TRBV25-1	NA	TRBJ1-2	CASTGAGSNYGYTF	TGTGCCAGCACCGGAGCAGGGTCTAACTATGGCTACACCTTC
NA	TRBV20-1	NA	TRBJ1-6	CSARVGMDHSPLHF	TGCAGTGCTAGAGTAGGGATGGACCATTCACCCCTCCACTTT
NA	TRBV5-8	many	TRBJ1-2	CASSWGGYTF	TGTGCCAGCAGCTGGGGGGGCTACACCTTC
NA	TRBV7-3	NA	TRBJ2-7	CASSIGPYEQYF	TGTGCCAGCAGCATCGGCCCCTACGAGCAGTACTTC
NA	TRBV5-6	many	TRBJ1-1	CASSPTENTEAFF	TGTGCCAGCAGCCCAACAGAGAACACTGAAGCTTTCTTT
TRBD2	TRBV11-2	few	TRBJ2-3	CASRDGGVQYTDTQYF	TGTGCCAGCAGGGACGGGGGGGTTCAATACACAGATACGCAGTATTTT
NA	TRBV30	NA	TRBJ2-7	CAWSDNGAVQYF	TGTGCCTGGAGTGATAATGGGGCGGTGCAGTACTTC
NA	TRBV29-1	few	TRBJ1-1	CSVVGPNTEAFF	TGCAGCGTTGTGGGCCCAAACACTGAAGCTTTCTTT
NA	TRBV12-3/TRBV12-4	once	TRBJ1-1	CASSVEWTEAFF	TGTGCCAGCAGTGTGGAGTGGACTGAAGCTTTCTTT
NA	TRBV10-3	NA	TRBJ1-2	CASIGYNNYGYTF	TGTGCCAGCATAGGGTACAATAACTATGGCTACACCTTC
TRBD2	TRBV28	few	TRBJ2-7	CASSLTGLAGADEQYF	TGTGCCAGCAGTCTAACGGGACTAGCGGGAGCGGACGAGCAGTACTTC
NA	TRBV19	once	TRBJ2-7	CASSPVPRNEQYF	TGTGCCAGTAGCCCCGTGCCACGCAACGAGCAGTACTTC
NA	TRBV5-5	once	TRBJ1-5	CASSFRESNQPQHF	TGTGCCAGCAGCTTCAGGGAGAGCAATCAGCCCCAGCATTTT
NA	TRBV19	once	TRBJ2-5	CASSMGLRETQYF	TGTGCCAGTAGTATGGGACTCAGAGAGACCCAGTACTTC
NA	TRBV7-9	NA	TRBJ2-2	CASSLFGTGELFF	TGTGCCAGCAGCTTATTCGGGACCGGGGAGCTGTTTTTT
NA	TRBV19	many	TRBJ2-3	CASSRGFGLTQYF	TGTGCCAGTAGTCGCGGTTTTGGGCTCACGCAGTATTTT
TRBD1	TRBV2	many	TRBJ1-4	CASSEAGDRIFEKLFF	TGTGCCAGCAGTGAAGCGGGGGACAGGATCTTTGAAAAACTGTTTTTT
TRBD1	TRBV20-1	many	TRBJ2-1	CSSAGQGYNEQFF	TGCAGTTCCGCGGGACAGGGGTACAATGAGCAGTTCTTC
NA	TRBV5-1	NA	TRBJ2-5	CASSQTGYQETQYF	TGCGCCAGCAGTCAAACTGGGTACCAAGAGACCCAGTACTTC
NA	TRBV7-2	NA	TRBJ2-5	CASSLGGPSGETQYF	TGTGCCAGCAGCTTAGGCGGGCCCTCCGGGGAGACCCAGTACTTC
NA	TRBV6-1	NA	TRBJ2-7	CASSELGTSYEQYF	TGTGCCAGCAGTGAACTGGGCACTTCCTACGAGCAGTACTTC
NA	TRBV7-9	many	TRBJ2-1	CASSLNVWGTADNEQFF	TGTGCCAGCAGCTTAAATGTTTGGGGGACCGCGGACAATGAGCAGTTCTTC
NA	TRBV10-1	NA	TRBJ2-3	CASSESQGDTQYF	TGCGCCAGCAGTGAAAGCCAGGGAGATACGCAGTATTTT
TRBD1	TRBV7-2	many	TRBJ1-1	CASSLLGTGGRMNTEAFF	TGTGCCAGCAGCTTATTGGGGACAGGGGGCCGTATGAACACTGAAGCTTTCTTT
TRBD1	TRBV3-1	few	TRBJ1-2	CASSQRQGTAYGYTF	TGTGCCAGCAGTCAAAGACAGGGGACAGCCTATGGCTACACCTTC
NA	TRBV7-9	NA	TRBJ1-2	CASSRQVVYGYTF	TGTGCCAGCAGCCGACAGGTTGTCTATGGCTACACCTTC